These T cell receptor beta chains were read from a single sample in a study of control samples from healthy donors and cancer patients. Assay: immunoSEQ multiplex PCR; the TCRdb copy retains only in-frame clones and omits some. The sample has 100,000 to 150,000 clones; roughly 86% are singletons. Sequenced input: PBMCs. The source of these receptors is a man over 45 with head and neck cancer. CDR3s include the opening cysteine and the closing phenylalanine or tryptophan. Each record gives: V gene, clone size, D gene, J gene, CDR3 DNA, CDR3 protein. The D gene is left open where the match is weak. Clone size is shown for a subset of rows, as once, few, many or a class of expanded clone.

v_call: TRBV5-4
clone_size: many
d_call: .
j_call: TRBJ1-2
cdr3_nt: TGTGCCAGCAGCTTGTCGGGCACCTACTATGGCTACACCTTC
cdr3_aa: CASSLSGTYYGYTF

v_call: TRBV6-5
clone_size: .
d_call: .
j_call: TRBJ2-1
cdr3_nt: TGTGCCAGCAGCCCGGACAGTTACAATGAGCAGTTCTTC
cdr3_aa: CASSPDSYNEQFF

v_call: TRBV28
clone_size: .
d_call: .
j_call: TRBJ1-2
cdr3_nt: TGTGCCAGCAGTTTCAACAGGGTGAATGGCTACACCTTC
cdr3_aa: CASSFNRVNGYTF

v_call: TRBV11-1
clone_size: .
d_call: TRBD1
j_call: TRBJ2-1
cdr3_nt: TGTGCCAGCAGCTTATCTTACTCGGACAGGGAAGGACAGCAGTTCTTC
cdr3_aa: CASSLSYSDREGQQFF

v_call: TRBV2
clone_size: few
d_call: .
j_call: TRBJ1-2
cdr3_nt: TGTGCCAGCAAACCGGGGGGAACTAACTATGGCTACACCTTC
cdr3_aa: CASKPGGTNYGYTF

v_call: TRBV7-9
clone_size: .
d_call: .
j_call: TRBJ2-5
cdr3_nt: TGTGCCAGCAGCTCCGATGGAGAGACCCAGTACTTC
cdr3_aa: CASSSDGETQYF

v_call: TRBV3-1/TRBV3-2
clone_size: .
d_call: .
j_call: TRBJ1-1
cdr3_nt: TGTGCCAGCAGTTACGGACCCGAAGAAGCTTTCTTT
cdr3_aa: CASSYGPEEAFF

v_call: TRBV11-1
clone_size: .
d_call: TRBD1
j_call: TRBJ1-1
cdr3_nt: TGTGCCAGCAGCACAGGGACAGCTTACACTGAAGCTTTCTTT
cdr3_aa: CASSTGTAYTEAFF

v_call: TRBV18
clone_size: .
d_call: .
j_call: TRBJ2-5
cdr3_nt: TGTGCCAGCTCACCAGGCGGGCAAGAGACCCAGTACTTC
cdr3_aa: CASSPGGQETQYF

v_call: TRBV7-2
clone_size: .
d_call: .
j_call: TRBJ2-7
cdr3_nt: TGTGCCAGCAGCCCCTCGAGAGGCCTTTCCTACGAGCAGTACTTC
cdr3_aa: CASSPSRGLSYEQYF

v_call: TRBV5-1
clone_size: .
d_call: .
j_call: TRBJ2-1
cdr3_nt: TGCGCCAGCAGCCTAGACAATGAGCAGTTCTTC
cdr3_aa: CASSLDNEQFF

v_call: TRBV6-5
clone_size: once
d_call: .
j_call: TRBJ2-2
cdr3_nt: TGTGCCAGCAGTCACAGGGACACCGGGGAGCTGTTTTTT
cdr3_aa: CASSHRDTGELFF

v_call: TRBV7-3
clone_size: .
d_call: .
j_call: TRBJ2-6
cdr3_nt: TGTGCCAGCAGCTTACAAGGGGGGCGGTACACTGGGGCCAACGTCCTGACTTTC
cdr3_aa: CASSLQGGRYTGANVLTF

v_call: TRBV30
clone_size: .
d_call: .
j_call: TRBJ2-1
cdr3_nt: TGTGCCTGGAGTGTACGCTGGCAGAGTGAGCAGTTCTTC
cdr3_aa: CAWSVRWQSEQFF

v_call: TRBV25-1
clone_size: .
d_call: .
j_call: TRBJ1-1
cdr3_nt: TGTGCCAGCAGTGAATTACGGGGCACTGAAGCTTTCTTT
cdr3_aa: CASSELRGTEAFF

v_call: TRBV5-1
clone_size: .
d_call: .
j_call: TRBJ2-2
cdr3_nt: TGCGCCAGCAGCTCATCGAACACCGGGGAGCTGTTTTTT
cdr3_aa: CASSSSNTGELFF

v_call: TRBV21-1
clone_size: once
d_call: .
j_call: TRBJ1-2
cdr3_nt: TGTGCCAGCAGCAAACATAGAGCGGCGGGCTACACCTTC
cdr3_aa: CASSKHRAAGYTF

v_call: TRBV6-2/TRBV6-3
clone_size: once
d_call: .
j_call: TRBJ2-7
cdr3_nt: TGTGCCAGCAGTAGGGGAGCCGAGCAGTACTTC
cdr3_aa: CASSRGAEQYF

v_call: TRBV15
clone_size: .
d_call: .
j_call: TRBJ2-7
cdr3_nt: TGTGCCACCAGCAGAGATGGTTCGATCTCCTACGAGCAGTACTTC
cdr3_aa: CATSRDGSISYEQYF

v_call: TRBV9
clone_size: .
d_call: TRBD1
j_call: TRBJ1-4
cdr3_nt: TGTGCCAGCAGCGTAGCAGGGGGAGATGAAAAACTGTTTTTT
cdr3_aa: CASSVAGGDEKLFF

v_call: TRBV14
clone_size: few
d_call: .
j_call: TRBJ2-1
cdr3_nt: TGTGCCAGCAGCCAAGGACGGAACAATGAGCAGTTCTTC
cdr3_aa: CASSQGRNNEQFF

v_call: TRBV7-9
clone_size: .
d_call: TRBD1
j_call: TRBJ1-1
cdr3_nt: TGTGCCAGCAGCTCGTGGACAGGGGCTAACACTGAAGCTTTCTTT
cdr3_aa: CASSSWTGANTEAFF

v_call: TRBV30
clone_size: .
d_call: TRBD2
j_call: TRBJ2-2
cdr3_nt: TGTGCCAGAGGACTAGCGGGGTTTGCCGGGGGGGAGCTGTTTTTT
cdr3_aa: CARGLAGFAGGELFF

v_call: TRBV4-1
clone_size: once
d_call: .
j_call: TRBJ2-1
cdr3_nt: TGCGCCAGCAGCCTAGGGGGAGAGTACAATGAGCAGTTCTTC
cdr3_aa: CASSLGGEYNEQFF

v_call: TRBV6-1
clone_size: .
d_call: .
j_call: TRBJ1-5
cdr3_nt: TGTGCCAGCAGTGAAAAGGCGTTCGGGGGCGAGGGCAATCAGCCCCAGCATTTT
cdr3_aa: CASSEKAFGGEGNQPQHF

v_call: TRBV4-2
clone_size: .
d_call: TRBD2
j_call: TRBJ2-7
cdr3_nt: TGTGCCAGCAGCCAATTAGCGGGAGGGAAACACGAGCAGTACTTC
cdr3_aa: CASSQLAGGKHEQYF

v_call: TRBV5-1
clone_size: .
d_call: .
j_call: TRBJ2-1
cdr3_nt: TGCGCCAGCAGCTCCATCAGGGTGGAGGATGAGCAGTTCTTC
cdr3_aa: CASSSIRVEDEQFF

v_call: TRBV7-2
clone_size: .
d_call: .
j_call: TRBJ1-2
cdr3_nt: TGTGCCAGCAGCCCCCCCCGACCAGGGACTCCTTATGGCTACACCTTC
cdr3_aa: CASSPPRPGTPYGYTF

v_call: TRBV7-9
clone_size: .
d_call: TRBD2
j_call: TRBJ2-1
cdr3_nt: TGTGCCAGCAGCCCAAGGGGCGGGGGGGCCTTCTACAATGAGCAGTTCTTC
cdr3_aa: CASSPRGGGAFYNEQFF

v_call: TRBV9
clone_size: once
d_call: TRBD1
j_call: TRBJ1-2
cdr3_nt: TGTGCCAGCAGCCAGGGGGGAGTTATCTTCTATGGCTACACCTTC
cdr3_aa: CASSQGGVIFYGYTF

v_call: TRBV2
clone_size: .
d_call: TRBD2
j_call: TRBJ2-1
cdr3_nt: TGTGCCAGCAGGAGAGCGGGAGGGTACAATGAGCAGTTCTTC
cdr3_aa: CASRRAGGYNEQFF

v_call: TRBV7-9
clone_size: .
d_call: .
j_call: TRBJ1-1
cdr3_nt: TGTGCCAGCAGCTTAACTCAGGGAGTAGCCACTGAAGCTTTCTTT
cdr3_aa: CASSLTQGVATEAFF

v_call: TRBV6-1
clone_size: once
d_call: .
j_call: TRBJ1-1
cdr3_nt: TGTGCCAGCAGGTCCTCGGGACTGAACACTGAAGCTTTCTTT
cdr3_aa: CASRSSGLNTEAFF

v_call: TRBV13
clone_size: .
d_call: TRBD2
j_call: TRBJ2-1
cdr3_nt: TGTGCCAGCAGCTTAGAGGGACTAGCTAATGAGCAGTTCTTC
cdr3_aa: CASSLEGLANEQFF

v_call: TRBV30
clone_size: .
d_call: TRBD1
j_call: TRBJ2-3
cdr3_nt: TGTGCCTGGAGTGGGACAGGGGGGCGTGGTACGCAGTATTTT
cdr3_aa: CAWSGTGGRGTQYF

v_call: TRBV10-2
clone_size: .
d_call: TRBD2
j_call: TRBJ2-5
cdr3_nt: TGCGCCGCCGGGAGGCGGGACCTCCAAGAGACCCAGTACTTC
cdr3_aa: CAAGRRDLQETQYF

v_call: TRBV5-1
clone_size: .
d_call: TRBD2
j_call: TRBJ2-7
cdr3_nt: TGCGCCAGCAGCTTGGCCCTGGCGGGAGTTCAGTACGAGCAGTACTTC
cdr3_aa: CASSLALAGVQYEQYF

v_call: TRBV5-4
clone_size: .
d_call: TRBD1
j_call: TRBJ2-5
cdr3_nt: TGTGCCAGCAGCGTTAAGACAGGGGGAGAGACCCAGTACTTC
cdr3_aa: CASSVKTGGETQYF

v_call: TRBV5-6
clone_size: .
d_call: .
j_call: TRBJ2-1
cdr3_nt: TGTGCCAGCAGCTTGGCAGACGAGCAGTTCTTC
cdr3_aa: CASSLADEQFF

v_call: TRBV27
clone_size: .
d_call: TRBD2
j_call: TRBJ2-5
cdr3_nt: TGTGCCAGCAGTTTAACCGGGAGGGAGACCCAGTACTTC
cdr3_aa: CASSLTGRETQYF